This T cell receptor beta chain originates from a study of blood T cell repertoires in COVID-19. Study context: The cDNA or gDNA used as material had been derived from T cells, B-cell-depleted T cells, or PBMCs.

In terms of age and location, participants ranged from roughly 18 to 100 years and lived in approximately 24 US areas. Grouping used clinical history reported by participants in a survey and questionnaire. This clone was observed once. The V gene end was trimmed by 0 bases and the J gene end by 5 bases; junction bases not matched to a gene: 6. This CDR3 is 15 amino acids long. Germline CDR1 reads SGHAT; CDR2 reads FQNNGV. As processed by the authors: Amplification of reference gene primers was used by the study to estimate nucleated cell counts. Measured with immunoSEQ multiplex PCR; TCRdb has only the in-frame clones, and not every one. V and J calls and clone size are copied from that table; D and trimming were computed from the DNA. This sample has about 270,000 clones, with approximately 90% found just once.

The sequenced material came from PBMCs or T cells enriched from blood (not recorded which). This receptor was taken from a woman aged 30 to 39 with acute COVID-19. The rearrangement joins TRBV11-2 to TRBJ2-7; 8 bases line up with TRBD2. The CDR3 sequence is CASSLDASGSHEQYF. CDR3 sequence (DNA): TGTGCCAGCAGCTTAGATGCGAGCGGGAGCCACGAGCAGTACTTC.